The 20 T cell receptor beta chains below come from one sample, sequenced in a study of regulatory T cells in long-lasting Graves disease. iRepertoire HTBI primers and Arm-PCR of CDR3 regions built TCR beta libraries. Via MiXCR, TCRdb re-called the multiplex PCR reads, giving one row per CDR3 protein. This sample has a few hundred thousand distinct CDR3 sequences; about a sixth occur once, and the top ten carry 25% to 30%. The sample's time point: newly diagnosed GD, antithyroid drugs for less than 3 months. Scientists built the TCR library using RNA that was extracted from PBMCs. These same data were also listed under a study on T cells in Graves' hyperthyroidism and ophthalmopathy.

The starting material was peripheral blood mononuclear cells (PBMCs), obtained at new diagnosis, from a patient treated with antithyroid drugs. The receptor set was obtained from a man aged 40-55 years with Graves disease.

CDR3 in amino acids: CASRGPGSGGPRTQYF. The CDR3 region has the DNA TGTGCCAGTAGGGGACCTGGGAGCGGGGGACCTAGGACGCAGTATTTT. The genes are TRBV19 and TRBJ2-3; 8 bases align to TRBD2. V lost 6 bases and J lost 9; bases outside the gene matches: 17. From germline, CDR1 is LNHDA and CDR2 SQIVND (reference sequence). The CDR3 spans 16 residues.

This clonotype was detected many times. This chain links TRBV18 with TRBJ2-2; TRBD1 might be the D (6 bases). This CDR3 has 15 amino acids. Germline assignment: CDR1 KGHSH and CDR2 LQKENI. Trimming removed 4 bases at V and 3 bases at J, with 12 bases between. This chain's CDR3 is CASSLTYRDTGELFF. The CDR3 bases are TGTGCCAGCTCACTAACGTACAGGGACACCGGGGAGCTGTTTTTT.

This clonotype occurred many times. This rearrangement joins TRBV2 to TRBJ2-3; TRBD1 matches at 11 bases. CDR1 is SNHLY, CDR2 FYNNEI, per germline. CDR3 length equals 11 residues. Unmatched junction bases numbered 1, after V lost 8 bases and J lost 9 bases. The CDR3 DNA follows: TGTGCCAGCGGACAGGGGGCAACGCAGTATTTT. Encoded protein: CASGQGATQYF.

This chain links TRBV6-1 with TRBJ1-1; D is unresolved. The ends were cut back, 6 bases at V and 5 bases at J, with 10 bases in the middle. The CDR3 covers 12 residues. Per germline, CDR1 MNHNS and CDR2 SASEGT. The DNA for the CDR3 is TGTGCCAGCAGGGAGACGAGGACTGAAGCTTTCTTT. Protein sequence: CASRETRTEAFF.

V is TRBV3-1 and J is TRBJ1-4; weak D call: TRBD1 (6 bases). Germline loops: CDR1 LGHDT, CDR2 YNNKEL (reference sequence). This CDR3 is built from 16 residues. The V end lost 2 bases, the J end lost 7 bases, and 17 bases lay between the germline ends. The CDR3 reads CASSQRFRDTGEKLFF. The CDR3 DNA reads as TGTGCCAGCAGCCAAAGGTTCCGGGACACGGGTGAAAAACTGTTTTTT.

This clonotype was counted only a few times. The gene calls are TRBV6-1 and TRBJ2-2, with 7 bases lining up with TRBD1. V lost 7 bases and J lost 6; bases outside the gene matches: 8. The CDR3 spans 14 residues. The V gene's germline CDR1 is MNHNS and CDR2 SASEGT. The CDR3 loop is CASTPTGPAGELFF. The CDR3 nucleotides are TGTGCCAGCACACCGACAGGGCCCGCCGGGGAGCTGTTTTTT.

As to this clonotype: This could be a read error, since a much larger clone is one nucleotide away. J is TRBJ2-2 and V is TRBV7-2; no reliable D call. This CDR3 is 13 amino acids long. Germline V lookup: CDR1 SGHTA, CDR2 FQGNSA. The ends were cut back, 5 bases at V and 6 bases at J, with 10 bases in the middle. The CDR3 protein is CASSPSGAGELFF. CDR3 nucleotides: TGTGCCAGCAGCCCCAGTGGGGCCGGGGAGCTGTTTTTT.

This clonotype was counted many times. The chain is built from TRBV12-3 or TRBV12-4 and TRBJ2-3; D possibly corresponds to TRBD2 (6 bases). The CDR3 spans 13 residues. V was cut by 5 bases and J by 1 base, with 7 bases left in between. The CDR3 loop reads CASSGRRTDTQYF. The CDR3 DNA follows: TGTGCCAGCAGTGGGAGGCGCACAGATACGCAGTATTTT.

This clonotype has a count of ten or more. V gene TRBV5-1 combines with J gene TRBJ2-3, with TRBD2 matching 9 bases. Germline V gives CDR1 SGHRS, CDR2 YFSETQ. The CDR3 covers 17 residues. The ends lost 4 bases at V and 4 bases at J; junction bases unmatched: 13. The CDR3 protein is CASSPFGVAGAADTQYF. The CDR3 nucleotides read TGCGCCAGCAGCCCTTTCGGGGTAGCGGGGGCTGCAGATACGCAGTATTTT.

V usage is TRBV29-1 and J usage is TRBJ1-2; D is undetermined. Germline CDR1 and CDR2: SQVTM and ANQGSEA. V lost 4 bases, J lost 2 bases, and 8 bases lay in between. The CDR3 is 12 amino acids. CDR3 nucleotide sequence: TGCAGCGTTGCGGAAGGGAACTATGGCTACACCTTC. Amino acid sequence: CSVAEGNYGYTF.

This clonotype was detected a few times. The chain has TRBV29-1 and TRBJ1-4; D possibly corresponds to TRBD1 (5 bases). V was pared by 5 bases and J by 3 bases, with 10 bases between. The germline V gene encodes CDR1 SQVTM and CDR2 ANQGSEA. The CDR3 length is 13 residues. This CDR3 is CSVRGAANEKLFF. The CDR3 DNA is TGCAGCGTTAGAGGGGCAGCTAATGAAAAACTGTTTTTT.

The rearrangement links TRBV24-1 to TRBJ2-5, with D unclear. Germline CDR1 reads KGHDR; CDR2 reads SFDVKD. Trimming shortened V by 5 bases and J by 1 base, and 7 bases separated the two germline ends. The CDR3 covers 13 residues. The CDR3 bases are TGTGCCACCAGTGCTCCAGCCCAAGAGACCCAGTACTTC. It translates to CATSAPAQETQYF.

In regard to this clonotype: Sequence at one end of the junction differs from germline and may be a read error. The chain couples TRBV6-5 to TRBJ1-1, with 10 bases aligning to TRBD1. The CDR3 sequence is 13 residues long. Per the germline V gene, CDR1 is MNHEY and CDR2 is SVGAGI. The CDR3 DNA reads as TGTGCCAGCAGTTACCCCGGGACAGGGGAAGTTTTCTTT. Translating gives CASSYPGTGEVFF.

The table lists this clonotype with many counts. The chain is built from TRBV24-1 and TRBJ1-5; maybe TRBD1 (6 bases). V lost 7 bases to trimming and J lost 6 bases, with 18 bases between them. Per germline, CDR1 KGHDR and CDR2 SFDVKD. CDR3 length: 15 amino acids. This CDR3 is CATRGHPATSQPQHF. CDR3 nucleotides: TGTGCCACCAGGGGACACCCAGCGACGAGTCAGCCCCAGCATTTT.

The genes are TRBV5-1 and TRBJ1-2; TRBD1 matches 7 bases. There are 15 residues in the CDR3. Looked up from germline, CDR1 is SGHRS and CDR2 is YFSETQ. V trimming: 0 bases; J trimming: 5 bases; junction bases outside the gene matches: 7. The CDR3 DNA follows: TGCGCCAGCAGCTTGGGGGCAGGGGGGACGTATGGCTACACCTTC. Encoded protein: CASSLGAGGTYGYTF.

This clonotype was seen ten or more times. The genes are TRBV5-1 and TRBJ1-2; no definite D call. Germline CDR1 SGHRS, CDR2 YFSETQ. The CDR3 is made up of 14 amino acids. The V end was cut by 0 bases, the J end by 2 bases, with 8 bases between. CDR3 loop: CASSLGSGNYGYTF. The DNA for the CDR3 is TGCGCCAGCAGCTTGGGCTCCGGGAACTATGGCTACACCTTC.

This clonotype appeared many times. The rearrangement joins TRBV28 to TRBJ2-1; 7 nucleotides match TRBD1. This CDR3 spans 15 amino acids. V shed 4 bases, J shed 3 bases, and the junction held 6 bases outside the gene matches. Germline V CDR1 and CDR2: MDHEN, SYDVKM. This CDR3 is CASSSRGQYYNEQFF. CDR3 in DNA: TGTGCCAGCAGTTCTCGGGGACAGTACTACAATGAGCAGTTCTTC.

This clonotype was observed a handful of times. The gene calls are TRBV20-1 and TRBJ2-5; tentatively, D is TRBD2 (6 bases). Germline V gene lookup returns CDR1 DFQATT and CDR2 SNEGSKA (reference sequence). V lost 5 bases and J lost 5, with 12 bases in between. The CDR3 is made up of 12 amino acids. CDR3 nucleotides: TGCAGTGCTGCCGGGACTGTCGAGACCCAGTACTTC. This codes for CSAAGTVETQYF.

This clonotype occurred many times. This chain joins TRBV28 and TRBJ1-5; TRBD1 is a possible D gene (5 bases). The CDR3 is 17 amino acids. Germline loops: CDR1 MDHEN, CDR2 SYDVKM. V was clipped by 6 bases and J by 0 bases, with 18 bases between them. CDR3 residues: CASSTPGRGNSNQPQHF. The CDR3 DNA sequence: TGTGCCAGCAGCACCCCGGGACGGGGAAATAGCAATCAGCCCCAGCATTTT.

This clonotype was seen repeatedly, ten times or more. This sequence joins TRBV5-5 and TRBJ2-5, with D possibly being TRBD2 (6 bases). There are 17 residues in the CDR3. The V end was cut by 0 bases, the J end by 4 bases, with 19 bases between. Germline V gene sequence: CDR1 SGHKS, CDR2 YYEKEE (reference sequence). CDR3 residues: CASSLEVGRREVETQYF. CDR3 coding DNA: TGTGCCAGCAGCTTGGAAGTCGGTAGGAGGGAGGTAGAGACCCAGTACTTC.